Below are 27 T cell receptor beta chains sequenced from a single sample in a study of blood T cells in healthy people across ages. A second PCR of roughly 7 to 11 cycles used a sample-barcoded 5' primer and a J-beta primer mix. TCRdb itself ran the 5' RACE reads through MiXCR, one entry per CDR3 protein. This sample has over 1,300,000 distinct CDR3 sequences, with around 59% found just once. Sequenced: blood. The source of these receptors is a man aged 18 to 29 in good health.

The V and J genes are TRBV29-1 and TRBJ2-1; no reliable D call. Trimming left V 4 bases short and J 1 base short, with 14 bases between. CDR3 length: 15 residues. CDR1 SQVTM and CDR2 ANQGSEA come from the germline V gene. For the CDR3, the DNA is TGCAGCGTTGGGAGTCGGATTGTGTCCTACAATGAGCAGTTCTTC. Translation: CSVGSRIVSYNEQFF.

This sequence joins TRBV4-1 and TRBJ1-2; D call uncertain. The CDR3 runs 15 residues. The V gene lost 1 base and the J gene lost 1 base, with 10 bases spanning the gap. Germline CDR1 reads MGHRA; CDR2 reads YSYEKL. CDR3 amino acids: CASSQVTPGNYGYTF. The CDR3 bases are TGCGCCAGCAGCCAAGTCACACCCGGTAACTATGGCTACACCTTC.

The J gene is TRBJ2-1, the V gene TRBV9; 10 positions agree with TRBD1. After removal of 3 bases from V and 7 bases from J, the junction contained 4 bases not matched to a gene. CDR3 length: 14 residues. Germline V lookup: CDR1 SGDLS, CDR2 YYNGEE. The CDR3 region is CASSGQGAGNEQFF. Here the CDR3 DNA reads TGTGCCAGCAGCGGACAGGGGGCGGGGAATGAGCAGTTCTTC.

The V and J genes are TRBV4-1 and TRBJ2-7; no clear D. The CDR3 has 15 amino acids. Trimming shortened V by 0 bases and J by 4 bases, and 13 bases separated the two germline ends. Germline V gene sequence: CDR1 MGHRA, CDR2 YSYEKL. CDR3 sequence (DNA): TGCGCCAGCAGCCAAGACCCTACCGGTCGATACGAGCAGTACTTC. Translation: CASSQDPTGRYEQYF.

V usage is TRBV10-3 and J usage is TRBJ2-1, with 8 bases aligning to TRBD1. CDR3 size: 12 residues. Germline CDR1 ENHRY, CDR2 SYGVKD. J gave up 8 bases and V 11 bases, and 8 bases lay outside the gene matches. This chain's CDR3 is CASKQGGDEQFF. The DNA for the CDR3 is TGTGCCTCTAAACAGGGGGGCGATGAGCAGTTCTTC.

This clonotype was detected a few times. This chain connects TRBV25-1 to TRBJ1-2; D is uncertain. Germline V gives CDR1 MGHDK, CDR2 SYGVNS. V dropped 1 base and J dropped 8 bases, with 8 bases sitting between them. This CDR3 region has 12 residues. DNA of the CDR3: TGTGCCAGCAGTGAATCCGTTTCCGGCTACACCTTC. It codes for CASSESVSGYTF.

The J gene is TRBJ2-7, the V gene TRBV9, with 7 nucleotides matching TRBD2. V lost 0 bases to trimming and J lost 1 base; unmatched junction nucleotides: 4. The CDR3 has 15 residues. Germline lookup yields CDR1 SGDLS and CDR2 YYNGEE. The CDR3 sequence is CASSVAERDSYEQYF. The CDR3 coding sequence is TGTGCCAGCAGCGTAGCTGAGCGGGATTCCTACGAGCAGTACTTC.

CDR3 loop: CAISESGSGANEQFF. CDR3 in DNA: TGTGCCATCAGTGAGTCGGGTTCGGGGGCGAATGAGCAGTTCTTC. The genes are TRBV10-3 and TRBJ2-1; D is possibly TRBD1 or TRBD2 (6 bases each). V was shortened by 0 bases and J by 7 bases, with 13 bases between the two germline ends. The CDR3 sequence is 15 residues long. Germline V gene lookup returns CDR1 ENHRY and CDR2 SYGVKD.

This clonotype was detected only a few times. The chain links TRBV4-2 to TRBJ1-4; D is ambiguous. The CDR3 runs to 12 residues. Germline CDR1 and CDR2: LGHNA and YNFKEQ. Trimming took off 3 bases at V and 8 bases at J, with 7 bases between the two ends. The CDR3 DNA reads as TGTGCCAGCAGCCAGTACAGCGAAAAACTGTTTTTT. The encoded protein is CASSQYSEKLFF.

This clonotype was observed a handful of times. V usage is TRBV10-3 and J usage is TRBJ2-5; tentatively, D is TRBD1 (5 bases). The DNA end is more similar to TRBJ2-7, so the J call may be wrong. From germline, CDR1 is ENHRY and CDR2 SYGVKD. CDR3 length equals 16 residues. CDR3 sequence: CAISEPRGRWDNEQYF. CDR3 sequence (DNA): TGTGCCATCAGTGAGCCAAGGGGCAGGTGGGATAACGAGCAGTACTTC.

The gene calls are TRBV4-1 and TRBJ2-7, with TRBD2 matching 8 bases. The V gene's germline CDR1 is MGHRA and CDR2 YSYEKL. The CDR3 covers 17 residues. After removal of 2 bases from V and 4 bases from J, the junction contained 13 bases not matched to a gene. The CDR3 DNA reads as TGCGCCAGCAGCCAACAAGCAGGACTAGCTAAAGTATACGAGCAGTACTTC. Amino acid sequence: CASSQQAGLAKVYEQYF.

In DNA form, the CDR3 reads TGTGCCAGCAACCCCGGGACAGACTTCTACGAGCAGTACTTC. Translated, it gives CASNPGTDFYEQYF. V is TRBV28 and J is TRBJ2-7; TRBD1 agrees at 7 bases. The CDR3 sequence is 14 residues long. Germline V gene data show CDR1 as MDHEN and CDR2 as SYDVKM. The junction had 9 bases not matched to a gene; V was cut back by 7 bases and J by 3 bases.

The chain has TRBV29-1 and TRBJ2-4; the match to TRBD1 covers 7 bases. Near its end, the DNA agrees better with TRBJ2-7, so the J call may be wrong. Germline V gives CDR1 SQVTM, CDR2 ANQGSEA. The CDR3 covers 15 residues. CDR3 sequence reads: CSVVSRDSGVYEQYF. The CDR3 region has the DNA TGCAGCGTTGTTAGCCGGGACAGTGGAGTCTACGAGCAGTACTTC.

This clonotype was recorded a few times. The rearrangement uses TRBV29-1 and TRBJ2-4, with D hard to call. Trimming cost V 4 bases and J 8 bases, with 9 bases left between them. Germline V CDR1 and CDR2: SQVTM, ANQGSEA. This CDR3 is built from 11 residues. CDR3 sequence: CSVATEDIQYF. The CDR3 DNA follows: TGCAGCGTTGCAACAGAGGACATTCAGTACTTC.

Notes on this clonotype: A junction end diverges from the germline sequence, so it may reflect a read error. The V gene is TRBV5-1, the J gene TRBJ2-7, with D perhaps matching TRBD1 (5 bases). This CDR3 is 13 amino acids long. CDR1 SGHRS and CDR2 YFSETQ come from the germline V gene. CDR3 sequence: CASSLQDFYGQYF. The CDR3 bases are TGCGCCAGCAGCTTACAGGATTTCTACGGGCAGTACTTC.

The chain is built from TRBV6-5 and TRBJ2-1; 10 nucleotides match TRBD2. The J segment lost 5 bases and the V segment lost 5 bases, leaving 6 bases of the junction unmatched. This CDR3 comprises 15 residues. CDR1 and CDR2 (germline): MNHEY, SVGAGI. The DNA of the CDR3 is TGTGCCAGCAGTCCGGGACTAGCGTTTGACAATGAGCAGTTCTTC. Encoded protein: CASSPGLAFDNEQFF.

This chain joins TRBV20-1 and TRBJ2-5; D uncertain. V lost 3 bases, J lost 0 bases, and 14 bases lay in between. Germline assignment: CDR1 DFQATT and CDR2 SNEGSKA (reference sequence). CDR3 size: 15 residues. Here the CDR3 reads CSASRADWYQETQYF. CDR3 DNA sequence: TGCAGTGCTAGTCGAGCAGACTGGTACCAAGAGACCCAGTACTTC.

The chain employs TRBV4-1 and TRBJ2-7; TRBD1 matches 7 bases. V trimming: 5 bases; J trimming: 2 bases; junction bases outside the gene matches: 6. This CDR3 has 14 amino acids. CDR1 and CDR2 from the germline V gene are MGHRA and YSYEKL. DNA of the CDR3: TGCGCCAGCAGCGCGCGGACAGGAACCTACGAGCAGTACTTC. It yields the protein CASSARTGTYEQYF.

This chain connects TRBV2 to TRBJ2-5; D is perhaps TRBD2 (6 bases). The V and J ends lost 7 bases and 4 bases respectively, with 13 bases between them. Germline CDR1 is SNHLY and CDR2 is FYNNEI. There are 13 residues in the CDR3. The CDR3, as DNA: TGTGCCAGCAACGAGGAGGGGCCAGAGACCCAGTACTTC. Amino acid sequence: CASNEEGPETQYF.

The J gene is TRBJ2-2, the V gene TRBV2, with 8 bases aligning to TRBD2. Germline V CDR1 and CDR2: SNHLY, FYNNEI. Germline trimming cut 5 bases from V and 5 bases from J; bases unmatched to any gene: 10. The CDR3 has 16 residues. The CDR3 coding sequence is TGTGCCAGCAGTTCCTCGGGGGGGCCTTTAACCGGGGAGCTGTTTTTT. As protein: CASSSSGGPLTGELFF.

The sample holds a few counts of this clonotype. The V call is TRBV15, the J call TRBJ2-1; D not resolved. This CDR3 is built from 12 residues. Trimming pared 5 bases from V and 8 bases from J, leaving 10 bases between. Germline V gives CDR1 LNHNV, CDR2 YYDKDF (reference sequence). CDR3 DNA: TGTGCCACCAGCGGCTCCTTGGATGAGCAGTTCTTC. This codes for CATSGSLDEQFF. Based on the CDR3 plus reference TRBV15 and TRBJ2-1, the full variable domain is DAMVIQNPRYQVTQFGKPVTLSCSQTLNHNVMYWYQQKSSQAPKLLFHYYDKDFNNEADTPDNFQSRRPNTSFCFLDIRSPGLGDTAMYLCATSGSLDEQFFGPGTRLTVL.

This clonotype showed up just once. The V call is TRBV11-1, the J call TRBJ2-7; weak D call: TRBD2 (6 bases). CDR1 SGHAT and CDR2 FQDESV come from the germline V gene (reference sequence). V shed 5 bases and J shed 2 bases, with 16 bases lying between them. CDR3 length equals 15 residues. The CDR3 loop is CASSPGRDVTYEQYF. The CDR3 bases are TGTGCCAGCAGCCCAGGGCGGGACGTAACCTACGAGCAGTACTTC.

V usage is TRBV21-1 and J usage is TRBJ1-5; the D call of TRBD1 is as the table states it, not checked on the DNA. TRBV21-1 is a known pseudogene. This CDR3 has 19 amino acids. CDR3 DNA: TGTGCCAGCAGCAAAGACGGAGACAGGGGGGCCCGTAGCAATCAGCCCCAGCATTTT. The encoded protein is CASSKDGDRGARSNQPQHF.

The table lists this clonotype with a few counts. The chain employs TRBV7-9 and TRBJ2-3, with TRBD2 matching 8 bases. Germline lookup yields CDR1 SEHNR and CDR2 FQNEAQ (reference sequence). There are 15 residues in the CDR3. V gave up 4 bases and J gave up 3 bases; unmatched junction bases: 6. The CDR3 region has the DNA TGTGCCAGCAGCTCCCCGCGGGAGGTTACAGATACGCAGTATTTT. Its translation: CASSSPREVTDTQYF.

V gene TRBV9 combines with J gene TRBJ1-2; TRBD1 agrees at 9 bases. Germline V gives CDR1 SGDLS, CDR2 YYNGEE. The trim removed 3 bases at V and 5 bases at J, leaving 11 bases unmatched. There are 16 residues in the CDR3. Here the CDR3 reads CASSGDPGQGAYGYTF. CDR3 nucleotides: TGTGCCAGCAGCGGGGATCCGGGACAGGGAGCTTATGGCTACACCTTC.

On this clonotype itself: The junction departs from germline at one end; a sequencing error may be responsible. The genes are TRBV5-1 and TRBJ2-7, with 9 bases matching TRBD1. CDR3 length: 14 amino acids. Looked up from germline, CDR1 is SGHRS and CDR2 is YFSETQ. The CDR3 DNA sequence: TGCGCCAGCAGCCCGGGACAGGGCCCCTACGATCAGTACTTC. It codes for CASSPGQGPYDQYF.

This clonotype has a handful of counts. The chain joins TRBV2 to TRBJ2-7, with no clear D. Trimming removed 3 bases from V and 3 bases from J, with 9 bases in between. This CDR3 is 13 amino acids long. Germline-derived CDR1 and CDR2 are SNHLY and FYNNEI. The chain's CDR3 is CASSESQIYEQYF. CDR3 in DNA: TGTGCCAGCAGTGAGAGTCAGATCTACGAGCAGTACTTC.